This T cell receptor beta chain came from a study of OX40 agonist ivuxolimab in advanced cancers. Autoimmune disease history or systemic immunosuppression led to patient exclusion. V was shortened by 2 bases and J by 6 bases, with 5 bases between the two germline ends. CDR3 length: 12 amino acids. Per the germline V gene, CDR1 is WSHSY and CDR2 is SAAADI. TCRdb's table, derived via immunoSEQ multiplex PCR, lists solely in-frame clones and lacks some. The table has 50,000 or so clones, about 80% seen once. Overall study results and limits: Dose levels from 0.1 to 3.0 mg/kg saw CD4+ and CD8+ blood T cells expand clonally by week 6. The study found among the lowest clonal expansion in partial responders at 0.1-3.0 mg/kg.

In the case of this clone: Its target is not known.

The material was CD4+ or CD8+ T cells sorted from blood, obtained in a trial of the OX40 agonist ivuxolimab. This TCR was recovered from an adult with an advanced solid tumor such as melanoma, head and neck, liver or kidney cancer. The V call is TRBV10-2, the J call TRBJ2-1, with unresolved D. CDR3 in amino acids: CASSERVNEQFF. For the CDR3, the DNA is TGCGCCAGCAGTGAGAGGGTCAATGAGCAGTTCTTC.